This T cell receptor beta chain emerged from a study of blood T cell repertoires in COVID-19. The overall study: Researchers got acute and convalescent COVID-19 samples from the United States, Italy and Spain. T cells, B-cell-depleted T cells, or PBMCs provided the cDNA or gDNA that served as material.

Original data processing: By means of reference gene primer amplification, nucleated cell counts were estimated. Data came from immunoSEQ multiplex PCR; TCRdb stores just in-frame clones and leaves some out. From that table come the V and J calls and clone size; the DNA was used to work out D and trimming. Here the sample spans 55,000 to 70,000 clones, 88% being singletons. Germline CDR1 is SGHAT and CDR2 is FQDESV (reference sequence). CDR3 length equals 13 residues. Unmatched junction bases numbered 5, after V lost 6 bases and J lost 6 bases. The clonotype comes from a woman aged 40 to 50 who had recovered from COVID-19. The sample consisted of PBMCs or T cells enriched from blood (not recorded which). This sequence joins TRBV11-1 and TRBJ2-5; 9 nucleotides match TRBD1. The CDR3 nucleotides are TGTGCCAGCAGTACAGGGGGCTTGAAGACCCAGTACTTC. Amino acids: CASSTGGLKTQYF.